A selection of T cell receptor beta chains follows, all from one sample in a study of blood T cell repertoires in COVID-19. Clones were sequenced by immunoSEQ multiplex PCR, and TCRdb holds only the in-frame ones, with some missing. The data hold some 180,000 clones, with roughly 80% observed a single time. Sequencing was done on a sample of peripheral blood. The receptor set was obtained from a woman aged 40-49 years with COVID-19, enrolled during active disease. The CDR3 runs from the conserved cysteine through the conserved F or W. The D gene is left open where the match is weak. Rows may omit the clone size; those that give it use once, few, many or a size class.

d_call j_call v_call clone_size cdr3_aa cdr3_nt
. TRBJ1-6 TRBV7-9 . CASSSAGSVYNSPLHF TGTGCCAGCAGCTCCGCAGGCTCAGTTTATAATTCACCCCTCCACTTT
TRBD2 TRBJ2-1 TRBV19 few CASTPGGLAGDLGEQFF TGTGCCAGTACCCCAGGTGGACTAGCGGGAGATTTAGGTGAGCAGTTCTTC
TRBD1 TRBJ1-2 TRBV19 . CASTSPGQLPYGYTF TGTGCCAGTACCTCACCGGGACAGCTGCCCTATGGCTACACCTTC
. TRBJ2-7 TRBV12-3/TRBV12-4 . CASSTGESYEQYF TGTGCCAGCAGCACCGGGGAATCCTACGAGCAGTACTTC
TRBD1 TRBJ2-5 TRBV6-5 . CASSLTGVETQYF TGTGCCAGCAGCCTAACAGGGGTCGAGACCCAGTACTTC
. TRBJ1-5 TRBV5-8 . CASSLWVGGGNQPQHF TGTGCCAGCAGCTTGTGGGTGGGAGGAGGGAATCAGCCCCAGCATTTT
TRBD2 TRBJ2-1 TRBV6-1 . CASSEALAGVGYNEQFF TGTGCCAGCAGTGAAGCCTTAGCGGGAGTCGGTTACAATGAGCAGTTCTTC
. TRBJ1-2 TRBV28 . CASESNYGYTF TGTGCCAGCGAGAGTAACTATGGCTACACCTTC
. TRBJ1-2 TRBV2 . CASSPTGGADYGYTF TGTGCCAGCAGTCCAACGGGGGGCGCAGACTATGGCTACACCTTC
. TRBJ1-1 TRBV11-2 . CASSLVGMAAAFF TGTGCCAGCAGCTTAGTGGGCATGGCTGCGGCTTTCTTT
. TRBJ2-7 TRBV6-6 . CASGVVAYEQYF TGTGCCAGCGGTGTGGTAGCCTACGAGCAGTACTTC
. TRBJ2-5 TRBV2 few CASSEQVLYQETQYF TGTGCCAGCAGTGAACAGGTCCTTTATCAAGAGACCCAGTACTTC
. TRBJ1-1 TRBV2 . CASSIKQGPTEAFF TGTGCCAGCAGCATAAAACAGGGCCCAACTGAAGCTTTCTTT
TRBD1 TRBJ1-3 TRBV4-1 . CASSLPDRDGNTIYF TGCGCCAGCAGCCTACCGGACAGGGACGGAAACACCATATATTTT
. TRBJ2-1 TRBV7-3 . CASSLTGQGPNEQFF TGTGCCAGCAGCTTAACAGGGCAGGGCCCCAATGAGCAGTTCTTC
TRBD2 TRBJ2-5 TRBV7-2 . CASSLSVAGEETQYF TGTGCCAGCAGCTTAAGCGTAGCGGGGGAAGAGACCCAGTACTTC
. TRBJ1-6 TRBV3-1/TRBV3-2 . CASSQAGENSPLHF TGTGCCAGCAGCCAGGCAGGGGAAAATTCACCCCTCCACTTT
TRBD1 TRBJ1-2 TRBV5-5 once CASSLVPGQGFYTF TGTGCCAGCAGCTTGGTTCCGGGACAGGGATTCTACACCTTC
TRBD2 TRBJ2-3 TRBV2 once CASSWTSGGRSTDTQYF TGTGCCAGCAGTTGGACTAGCGGGGGCAGGAGCACAGATACGCAGTATTTT
TRBD1 TRBJ1-2 TRBV7-3 . CASSQSRGDYGYTF TGTGCCAGCAGTCAAAGCAGGGGGGACTATGGCTACACCTTC
. TRBJ1-1 TRBV30 . CAWNPTNTEAFF TGTGCCTGGAACCCTACGAACACTGAAGCTTTCTTT
TRBD2 TRBJ2-3 TRBV7-9 few CASTQGRGEADTQYF TGTGCCAGCACCCAGGGGCGGGGGGAAGCAGATACGCAGTATTTT
TRBD2 TRBJ2-7 TRBV4-2 . CASSLSGTSGSYEQYF TGTGCCAGCAGCCTCTCCGGGACTAGCGGCTCCTACGAGCAGTACTTC
. TRBJ1-2 TRBV7-3 . CASSDTVYGYTF TGTGCCAGCAGCGACACAGTATATGGCTACACCTTC
. TRBJ2-1 TRBV6-6 . CASSNEIQFF TGTGCCAGCAGCAATGAGATACAGTTCTTC
. TRBJ2-5 TRBV12-3/TRBV12-4 . CASTREGRETQYF TGTGCCAGCACCCGGGAAGGGCGGGAGACCCAGTACTTC
. TRBJ1-4 TRBV19 . CASSIPQGGEKLFF TGTGCCAGTAGTATTCCGCAGGGAGGGGAAAAACTGTTTTTT
. TRBJ1-5 TRBV19 . CASSIVGDNQPQHF TGTGCCAGTAGTATAGTCGGAGACAATCAGCCCCAGCATTTT
TRBD2 TRBJ2-3 TRBV14 once CASSPLSGSPTDTQYF TGTGCCAGCAGCCCCCTGAGCGGGAGCCCCACAGATACGCAGTATTTT
. TRBJ2-1 TRBV29-1 once CSGRKSGDYNEQFF TGCAGCGGCAGGAAGTCGGGGGATTACAATGAGCAGTTCTTC
. TRBJ1-2 TRBV27 few CASSLVGSYGYTF TGTGCCAGCAGTTTGGTCGGTAGCTATGGCTACACCTTC
TRBD1 TRBJ1-5 TRBV3-1/TRBV3-2 . CASSHGTANQPQHF TGTGCCAGCAGCCACGGGACAGCCAATCAGCCCCAGCATTTT
TRBD1 TRBJ1-5 TRBV10-3 . CAISASGSRRQGGQPQHF TGTGCCATCAGCGCCTCAGGGTCAAGGCGACAGGGCGGTCAGCCCCAGCATTTT
TRBD2 TRBJ2-1 TRBV6-5 . CASSYSTSGTHNEQFF TGTGCCAGCAGTTACTCAACTAGCGGGACTCACAATGAGCAGTTCTTC
TRBD1 TRBJ1-6 TRBV5-8 . CASSFHGSSGGSPLHF TGTGCCAGCAGCTTTCATGGCAGTTCAGGGGGTTCACCCCTCCACTTT
. TRBJ1-3 TRBV7-2 . CASSLGGKGGSGNTIYF TGTGCCAGCAGCTTAGGGGGAAAGGGAGGCTCTGGAAACACCATATATTTT
TRBD2 TRBJ2-7 TRBV18 . CASSPGLAVAYEQYF TGTGCCAGCTCACCCGGCCTAGCGGTGGCCTACGAGCAGTACTTC
. TRBJ2-1 TRBV5-4 . CASSLVSDYNEQFF TGTGCCAGCAGCTTGGTGTCAGATTACAATGAGCAGTTCTTC
TRBD2 TRBJ2-3 TRBV3-1/TRBV3-2 . CASSPRAGGPRTDTQYF TGTGCCAGCAGCCCTAGAGCGGGGGGTCCTCGCACAGATACGCAGTATTTT
TRBD2 TRBJ2-4 TRBV7-2 . CASSLGVSGSWNIQYF TGTGCCAGCAGCTTAGGAGTTAGCGGGAGTTGGAACATTCAGTACTTC
TRBD1 TRBJ2-7 TRBV11-3 . CASSLVAGDRTYSSYEQYF TGTGCCAGCAGCTTAGTAGCCGGGGACAGGACCTATAGCTCCTACGAGCAGTACTTC
TRBD2 TRBJ2-3 TRBV19 . CASSNEGGPSDTQYF TGTGCCAGTAGTAATGAGGGAGGGCCCTCAGATACGCAGTATTTT
TRBD2 TRBJ2-7 TRBV11-1 . CASSPIGTSVHEQYF TGTGCCAGCAGCCCGATAGGGACTAGCGTTCACGAGCAGTACTTC
. TRBJ1-3 TRBV6-6 . CASSPADFSGNTIYF TGTGCCAGCAGCCCGGCGGACTTCTCTGGAAACACCATATATTTT
. TRBJ2-7 TRBV25-1 . CASSESGTPIGRMSEQYF TGTGCCAGCAGTGAATCAGGGACTCCCATAGGTAGAATGAGCGAGCAGTACTTC
TRBD1 TRBJ2-2 TRBV7-2 once CASSSRQGQTGELFF TGTGCCAGCAGCTCTCGACAGGGACAAACCGGGGAGCTGTTTTTT
TRBD1 TRBJ2-2 TRBV11-3 . CASSLGGTAYTGELFF TGTGCCAGCAGCTTAGGAGGGACAGCGTACACCGGGGAGCTGTTTTTT
. TRBJ1-1 TRBV6-2/TRBV6-3 . CASSYSFMNTEAFF TGTGCCAGCAGTTACAGCTTCATGAACACTGAAGCTTTCTTT
. TRBJ1-2 TRBV3-1/TRBV3-2 . CASSQDFVSGGYTF TGTGCCAGCAGCCAAGATTTTGTGTCAGGTGGCTACACCTTC
TRBD1 TRBJ1-4 TRBV5-1 . CASRSRTGMEEKLFF TGCGCCAGCAGGTCACGGACAGGGATGGAAGAAAAACTGTTTTTT
TRBD2 TRBJ2-7 TRBV5-1 . CASSLGAGLAGSYEQYF TGCGCCAGCAGCTTGGGGGCAGGCCTAGCGGGGTCCTACGAGCAGTACTTC
TRBD2 TRBJ2-7 TRBV25-1 . CASSGLAYEQYF TGTGCCAGCAGTGGACTAGCGTACGAGCAGTACTTC